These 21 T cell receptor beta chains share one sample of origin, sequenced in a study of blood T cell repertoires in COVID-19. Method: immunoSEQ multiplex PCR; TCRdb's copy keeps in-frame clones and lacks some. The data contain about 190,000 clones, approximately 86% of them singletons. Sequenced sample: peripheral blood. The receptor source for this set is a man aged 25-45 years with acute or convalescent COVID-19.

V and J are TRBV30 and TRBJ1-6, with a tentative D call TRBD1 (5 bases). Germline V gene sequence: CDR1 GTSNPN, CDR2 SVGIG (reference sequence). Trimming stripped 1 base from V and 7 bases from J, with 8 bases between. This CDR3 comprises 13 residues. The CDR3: CAWSGDFNSPLHF. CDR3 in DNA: TGTGCCTGGAGTGGGGACTTCAATTCACCCCTCCACTTT. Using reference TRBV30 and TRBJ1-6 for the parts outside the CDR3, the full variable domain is SQTIHQWPATLVQPVGSPLSLECTVEGTSNPNLYWYRQAAGRGLQLLFYSVGIGQISSEVPQNLSASRPQDRQFILSSKKLLLSDSGFYLCAWSGDFNSPLHFGNGTRLTVT.

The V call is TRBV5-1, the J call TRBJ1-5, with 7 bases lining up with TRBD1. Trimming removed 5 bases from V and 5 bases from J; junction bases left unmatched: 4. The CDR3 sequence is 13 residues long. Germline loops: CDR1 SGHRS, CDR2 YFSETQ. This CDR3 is CASRAGGDQPQHF. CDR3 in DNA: TGCGCCAGCAGGGCAGGGGGTGATCAGCCCCAGCATTTT.

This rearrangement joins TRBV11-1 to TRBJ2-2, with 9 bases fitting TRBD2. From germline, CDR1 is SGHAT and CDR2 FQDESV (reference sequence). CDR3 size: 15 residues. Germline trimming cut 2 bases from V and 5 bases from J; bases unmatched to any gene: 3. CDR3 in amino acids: CASSLRLAETGELFF. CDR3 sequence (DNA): TGTGCCAGCAGCTTACGACTAGCGGAGACCGGGGAGCTGTTTTTT.

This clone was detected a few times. The CDR3 reads CASRVQGATNEKLFF. CDR3 bases: TGTGCCAGCAGGGTACAGGGGGCAACTAATGAAAAACTGTTTTTT. V is TRBV2 and J is TRBJ1-4; TRBD1 agrees at 8 bases. The V segment lost 6 bases and the J segment 0 bases; nucleotides outside the gene matches: 3. Germline CDR1 reads SNHLY; CDR2 reads FYNNEI. This CDR3 region has 15 residues.

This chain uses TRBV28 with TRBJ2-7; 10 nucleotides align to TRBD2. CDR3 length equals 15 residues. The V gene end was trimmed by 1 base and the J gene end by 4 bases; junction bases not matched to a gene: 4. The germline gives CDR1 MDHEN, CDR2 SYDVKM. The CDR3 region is CASSLSPSGGYEQYF. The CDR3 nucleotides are TGTGCCAGCAGTTTATCTCCTAGCGGGGGTTACGAGCAGTACTTC.

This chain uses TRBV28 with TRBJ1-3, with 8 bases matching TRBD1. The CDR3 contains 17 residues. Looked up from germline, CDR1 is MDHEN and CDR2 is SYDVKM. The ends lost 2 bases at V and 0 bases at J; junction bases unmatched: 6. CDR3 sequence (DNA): TGTGCCAGCAGTTTAGTCAGACAGGGGAACTCTGGAAACACCATATATTTT. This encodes CASSLVRQGNSGNTIYF.

CDR3 residues: CASSSGGADYGYTF. The CDR3 DNA sequence: TGTGCCAGCAGTTCGGGGGGCGCGGACTATGGCTACACCTTC. This chain uses TRBV28 with TRBJ1-2; possible D gene TRBD1, 6 bases. V dropped 4 bases and J dropped 3 bases, with 12 bases sitting between them. Germline V gene lookup returns CDR1 MDHEN and CDR2 SYDVKM. The CDR3 extends over 14 amino acids.

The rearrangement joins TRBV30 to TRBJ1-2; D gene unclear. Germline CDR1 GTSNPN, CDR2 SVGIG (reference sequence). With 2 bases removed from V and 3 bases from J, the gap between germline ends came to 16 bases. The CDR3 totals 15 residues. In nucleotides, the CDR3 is TGTGCCTGGAGTCTGCGGGTCAATCTCTACTATGGCTACACCTTC. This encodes CAWSLRVNLYYGYTF.

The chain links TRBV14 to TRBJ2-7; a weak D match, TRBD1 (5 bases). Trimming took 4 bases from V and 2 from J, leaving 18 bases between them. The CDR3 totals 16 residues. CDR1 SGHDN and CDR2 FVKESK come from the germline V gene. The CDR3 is CASSPQRGSLAYEQYF. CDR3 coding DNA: TGTGCCAGCAGCCCCCAAAGGGGCTCCTTAGCCTACGAGCAGTACTTC.

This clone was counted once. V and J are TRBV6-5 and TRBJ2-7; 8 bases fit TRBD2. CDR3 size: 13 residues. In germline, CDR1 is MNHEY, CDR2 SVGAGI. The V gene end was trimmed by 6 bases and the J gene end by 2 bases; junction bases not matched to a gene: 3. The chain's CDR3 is CASRLAEPYEQYF. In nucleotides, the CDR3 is TGTGCCAGCAGACTAGCGGAACCCTACGAGCAGTACTTC.

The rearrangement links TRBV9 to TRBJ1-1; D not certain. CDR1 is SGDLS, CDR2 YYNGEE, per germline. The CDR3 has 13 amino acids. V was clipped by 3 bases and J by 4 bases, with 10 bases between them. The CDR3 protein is CASSGLRSTEAFF. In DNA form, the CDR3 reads TGTGCCAGCAGCGGACTTCGTAGCACTGAAGCTTTCTTT.

DNA for the CDR3: TGTGCCAGCGGGGGAGGCCGGGTAGGGGACACCTTC. This sequence encodes CASGGGRVGDTF. The chain has TRBV28 and TRBJ1-2; D possibly corresponds to TRBD1 (5 bases). The CDR3 contains 12 residues. Trimming took off 8 bases at V and 12 bases at J, with 19 bases between the two ends. Per the germline V gene, CDR1 is MDHEN and CDR2 is SYDVKM.

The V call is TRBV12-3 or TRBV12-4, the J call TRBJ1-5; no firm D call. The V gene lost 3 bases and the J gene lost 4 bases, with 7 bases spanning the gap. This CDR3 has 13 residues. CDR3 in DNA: TGTGCCAGCAGTTTGTTGAGGAATCAGCCCCAGCATTTT. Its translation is CASSLLRNQPQHF.

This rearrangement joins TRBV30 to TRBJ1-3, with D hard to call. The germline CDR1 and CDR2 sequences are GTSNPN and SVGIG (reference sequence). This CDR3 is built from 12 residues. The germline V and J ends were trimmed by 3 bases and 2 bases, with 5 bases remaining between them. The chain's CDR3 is CAWRYTGNTIYF. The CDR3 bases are TGTGCCTGGAGGTATACTGGAAACACCATATATTTT.

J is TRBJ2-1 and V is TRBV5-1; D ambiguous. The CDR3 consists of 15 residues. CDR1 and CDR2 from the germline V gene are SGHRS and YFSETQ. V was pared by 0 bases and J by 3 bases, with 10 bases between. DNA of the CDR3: TGCGCCAGCAGCTTGGGTGATGGCTTCTACAATGAGCAGTTCTTC. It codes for CASSLGDGFYNEQFF. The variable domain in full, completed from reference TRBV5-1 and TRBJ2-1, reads KAGVTQTPRYLIKTRGQQVTLSCSPISGHRSVSWYQQTPGQGLQFLFEYFSETQRNKGNFPGRFSGRQFSNSRSEMNVSTLELGDSALYLCASSLGDGFYNEQFFGPGTRLTVL.

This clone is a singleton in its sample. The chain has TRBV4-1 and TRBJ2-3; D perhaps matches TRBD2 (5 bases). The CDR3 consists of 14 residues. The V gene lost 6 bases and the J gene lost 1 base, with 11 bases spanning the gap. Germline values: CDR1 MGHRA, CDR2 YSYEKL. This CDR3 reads CASRPGLGTDTQYF. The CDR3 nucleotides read TGCGCCAGCAGACCCGGACTCGGCACAGATACGCAGTATTTT.

In DNA, the CDR3 is TGTGCCACCAGTGGGGGGGAATCTGGGGCCAACGTCCTGACTTTC. It is translated as CATSGGESGANVLTF. The V gene is TRBV24-1, the J gene TRBJ2-6; TRBD2 is a possible D gene (6 bases). Trimming pared 5 bases from V and 1 base from J, leaving 8 bases between. This CDR3 region has 15 residues. Germline V gene sequence: CDR1 KGHDR, CDR2 SFDVKD.

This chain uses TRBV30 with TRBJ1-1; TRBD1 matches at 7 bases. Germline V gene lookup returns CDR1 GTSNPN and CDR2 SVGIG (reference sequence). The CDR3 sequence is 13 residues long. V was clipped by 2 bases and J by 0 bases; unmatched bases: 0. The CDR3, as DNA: TGTGCCTGGAGTACAGGGGTGAACACTGAAGCTTTCTTT. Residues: CAWSTGVNTEAFF.

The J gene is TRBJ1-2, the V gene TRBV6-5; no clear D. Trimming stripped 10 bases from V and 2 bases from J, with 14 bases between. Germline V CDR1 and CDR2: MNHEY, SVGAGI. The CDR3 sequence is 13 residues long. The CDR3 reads CATRSTPNYGYTF. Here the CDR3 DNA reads TGTGCCACCCGATCCACACCGAACTATGGCTACACCTTC.

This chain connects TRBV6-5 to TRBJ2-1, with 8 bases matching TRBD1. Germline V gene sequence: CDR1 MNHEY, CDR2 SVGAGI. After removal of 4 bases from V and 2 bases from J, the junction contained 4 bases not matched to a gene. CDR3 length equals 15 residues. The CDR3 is CASSSGTGAYNEQFF. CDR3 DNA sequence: TGTGCCAGCAGTTCCGGGACAGGAGCCTACAATGAGCAGTTCTTC.

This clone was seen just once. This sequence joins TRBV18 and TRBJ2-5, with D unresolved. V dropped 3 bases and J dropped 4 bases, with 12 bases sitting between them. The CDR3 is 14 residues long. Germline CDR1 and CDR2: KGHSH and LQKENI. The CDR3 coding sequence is TGTGCCAGCTCACCCCCTGACTGGAGAGAGACCCAGTACTTC. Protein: CASSPPDWRETQYF.